Each of the 6 T cell receptor beta chains below was sequenced from the same sample in a study of T-cell memory formation after mild COVID-19. In TCRdb, the 5' RACE reads were re-called with MiXCR into one record per CDR3 protein. This repertoire shows 100,000 to 150,000 distinct CDR3 sequences, approximately 6.3% found once; its top ten account for approximately 2.3%. Input material: PBMCs or a T cell subset sorted from them (not recorded which). Source of these receptors: an adult woman who had mild COVID-19 (a few samples of this study predate the infection). Cell type and time point are not known.

A few counts support this clonotype. The chain joins TRBV18 to TRBJ2-3; possibly TRBD1 for D (6 bases). The CDR3 contains 16 residues. The V gene's germline CDR1 is KGHSH and CDR2 LQKENI. V lost 6 bases and J lost 8, with 24 bases in between. CDR3 sequence: CASSSLEQGVSVTQYF. The CDR3 DNA reads TGTGCCAGCTCCTCCTTGGAACAGGGCGTGTCAGTTACGCAGTATTTT.

This clonotype was seen more than once but under ten times. The chain couples TRBV20-1 to TRBJ2-3; a weak D match, TRBD2 (7 bases). CDR3 length: 16 residues. The germline V and J ends were trimmed by 8 bases and 1 base, with 22 bases remaining between them. Germline V CDR1 and CDR2: DFQATT, SNEGSKA (reference sequence). Here the CDR3 reads CSTLRGGGFGTDTQYF. In DNA form, the CDR3 reads TGCAGTACCTTGAGGGGGGGAGGATTCGGCACAGATACGCAGTATTTT.

This clonotype was seen ten or more times. The V call is TRBV25-1, the J call TRBJ2-7; D is perhaps TRBD1 (5 bases). The germline V and J ends were trimmed by 0 bases and 2 bases, with 8 bases remaining between them. The CDR3 spans 14 residues. Germline V gene lookup returns CDR1 MGHDK and CDR2 SYGVNS. CDR3: CASSEYYRTYEQYF. The CDR3 DNA follows: TGTGCCAGCAGTGAATATTACAGGACCTACGAGCAGTACTTC.

This clonotype was seen repeatedly, ten times or more. The V gene is TRBV20-1, the J gene TRBJ2-3; TRBD2 is a possible D gene (6 bases). Between the trimmed V and J ends, which lost 2 bases and 13 bases, there was a span of 16 bases. CDR3 length: 12 residues. Germline V gives CDR1 DFQATT, CDR2 SNEGSKA (reference sequence). CDR3 amino acids: CSARYRDSSEYF. The CDR3 DNA sequence: TGCAGTGCTAGATACCGGGACTCCTCAGAGTATTTT.

This clonotype showed up just a few times. V usage is TRBV12-3 or TRBV12-4 and J usage is TRBJ1-4; perhaps TRBD1 as D (6 bases). The CDR3 sequence is 13 residues long. V dropped 5 bases and J dropped 7 bases, with 11 bases sitting between them. CDR3 sequence: CASSIRGGEKLFF. For the CDR3, the DNA is TGTGCCAGCAGTATCAGGGGCGGTGAAAAACTGTTTTTT.

This clonotype was seen only a few times. V usage is TRBV7-2 and J usage is TRBJ2-3, with TRBD2 matching over 7 bases. CDR3 length: 15 amino acids. From germline, CDR1 is SGHTA and CDR2 FQGNSA. V was clipped by 4 bases and J by 6 bases; unmatched bases: 10. This CDR3 reads CASSWALAEGDTQYF. Written as DNA, the CDR3 is TGTGCCAGCAGCTGGGCCCTAGCGGAAGGGGATACGCAGTATTTT.